These 8 T cell receptor beta chains came from one sample sequenced in a study of blood T cell repertoires in COVID-19. Data came from immunoSEQ multiplex PCR; TCRdb stores just in-frame clones and leaves some out. This table holds over 150,000 clones, around nine tenths found once. The sequenced sample consisted of peripheral blood. Receptors were obtained from a woman between 18 and 30 years old who had recovered from COVID-19.

The J gene is TRBJ2-7, the V gene TRBV19; 8 bases map to TRBD1. Germline loops: CDR1 LNHDA, CDR2 SQIVND (reference sequence). Trimming at V came to 3 bases and at J to 5 bases, leaving 6 bases not matched to a gene. There are 14 residues in the CDR3. The chain's CDR3 is CASSMGDRFDEQYF. CDR3 nucleotides: TGTGCCAGTAGTATGGGGGACAGGTTTGACGAGCAGTACTTC.

This clone was found once. This chain uses TRBV7-8 with TRBJ2-7; 13 nucleotides agree with TRBD2. Germline loops: CDR1 SGHVS, CDR2 FQNEAQ. After removal of 5 bases from V and 7 bases from J, the junction contained 8 bases not matched to a gene. This CDR3 contains 15 residues. CDR3 sequence (DNA): TGTGCCAGCAGCCCGACTAGCGGGGGGCCGGGGGAGCAGTACTTC. Translation gives CASSPTSGGPGEQYF.

This chain connects TRBV6-2 or TRBV6-3 to TRBJ2-7; D possibly corresponds to TRBD2 (6 bases). CDR1 and CDR2 (germline): MNHEY, SVGEGT. Trimming took off 0 bases at V and 2 bases at J, with 20 bases between the two ends. The length of the CDR3 is 18 residues. This CDR3 reads CASSYSRWVVAEAYEQYV. The CDR3 DNA is TGTGCCAGCAGTTACTCCCGTTGGGTGGTAGCGGAAGCCTACGAGCAGTACGTC.

This chain joins TRBV5-1 and TRBJ1-2; 7 positions agree with TRBD1. J gave up 0 bases and V 4 bases, and 9 bases lay outside the gene matches. Germline values: CDR1 SGHRS, CDR2 YFSETQ. The CDR3 sequence is 16 residues long. The CDR3 region has the DNA TGCGCCAGCAGCCCATGGACAGGCCAAACTAACTATGGCTACACCTTC. Amino acid sequence: CASSPWTGQTNYGYTF.

The chain couples TRBV10-1 to TRBJ2-1, with 8 bases that match TRBD1. The CDR3 spans 15 residues. Germline V gene sequence: CDR1 WNHNN, CDR2 SYGVQD (reference sequence). V dropped 2 bases and J dropped 9; count of bases not matched to a gene: 9. This chain's CDR3 is CASSESQGACSEQFF. As DNA, the CDR3 is TGCGCCAGCAGTGAGAGCCAGGGGGCGTGTAGTGAGCAGTTCTTC.

The CDR3 region has the DNA TGTGCCAGCAGTTATTCGGCACAGGGTCTTGAAGCTTTCTTT. This codes for CASSYSAQGLEAFF. V is TRBV6-5 and J is TRBJ1-1, with D tentatively TRBD1 (6 bases). V was pared by 3 bases and J by 7 bases, with 15 bases between. The CDR3 is 14 residues long. The germline CDR1 and CDR2 sequences are MNHEY and SVGAGI.

The chain has TRBV4-3 and TRBJ2-1; 8 nucleotides line up with TRBD2. There are 15 residues in the CDR3. Trimming at V came to 6 bases and at J to 5 bases, leaving 9 bases not matched to a gene. Germline lookup yields CDR1 LGHNA and CDR2 YSLEER. CDR3 DNA: TGCGCCAGCAGGATCCTTGGCGGGAGGAACAATGAGCAGTTCTTC. It codes for CASRILGGRNNEQFF.

The chain joins TRBV5-8 to TRBJ1-2, with 7 bases matching TRBD1. V lost 2 bases to trimming and J lost 5 bases; unmatched junction nucleotides: 9. This CDR3 has 15 residues. Germline CDR1 SGHTS, CDR2 YDEGEE. The chain's CDR3 is CASSLRQGGQYGYTF. The CDR3 DNA reads TGTGCCAGCAGCTTACGACAGGGCGGACAATATGGCTACACCTTC. Together with reference TRBV5-8 and TRBJ1-2, the CDR3 gives the full variable domain: EAGVTQSPTHLIKTRGQQATLRCSPISGHTSVYWYQQALGLGLQFLLWYDEGEERNRGNFPPRFSGRQFPNYSSELNVNALELEDSALYLCASSLRQGGQYGYTFGSGTRLTVV.